This TCR beta chain was sequenced for a study of metastatic and nonmetastatic thyroid tumors. About the study: Samples came from malignant and benign thyroid patients, and repertoires were compared across blood and tumor or nodule tissue.

TCRdb re-called the PCR reads via MiXCR. Of approximately 22,000 clones listed, around 10% are singletons. General study findings and limits: Significantly higher TCR beta diversity was reportedly seen in malignant thyroid tumors than benign nodules, in blood and tumor.

The CDR3 consists of 13 residues. Germline V lookup: CDR1 SGDLS, CDR2 YYNGEE. The ends were cut back, 3 bases at V and 5 bases at J, with 12 bases in the middle. No treatment of any kind had been given to any patient before thyroid surgery. This clone appeared many times. Its antigen is unknown. Sample: blood. The J gene is TRBJ2-7, the V gene TRBV9; perhaps TRBD1 as D (5 bases). This TCR was recovered from a female donor with papillary thyroid cancer or a benign thyroid nodule (not recorded which). Some clones in this sample may be carry-over from other donors' samples. The CDR3: CASSENDSDEQYF. The CDR3 DNA is TGTGCCAGCAGCGAGAACGACAGCGACGAGCAGTACTTC.